This TCR beta chain came from a study of cytomegalovirus exposure and HLA in healthy donors. Study-wide findings and caveats: Solely CMV serostatus was available to characterize immune exposure. Because they were indistinguishable, some V segments, including TRBV6-2 and TRBV6-3, were excluded.

This CDR3 is 15 amino acids long. In germline, CDR1 is LNHDA, CDR2 SQIVND (reference sequence). V lost 3 bases and J lost 3, with 12 bases in between. A multiplex PCR was run with 60 Vbeta primers and 13 Jbeta primers. The assay was immunoSEQ multiplex PCR, and TCRdb's table has in-frame clones only and misses some. The data hold 95,000 to 150,000 clones, with around 84% observed a single time. This clone appeared a single time. Its antigen is unidentified. The chain combines TRBV19 with TRBJ1-5; TRBD1 is a possible D gene (5 bases). The material sequenced was PBMCs. This clonotype originated in a woman in her 40s in good health and CMV-seronegative. Written as DNA, the CDR3 is TGTGCCAGTAGTATGGCAGGGCCCCTCAATCAGCCCCAGCATTTT. The encoded protein is CASSMAGPLNQPQHF.